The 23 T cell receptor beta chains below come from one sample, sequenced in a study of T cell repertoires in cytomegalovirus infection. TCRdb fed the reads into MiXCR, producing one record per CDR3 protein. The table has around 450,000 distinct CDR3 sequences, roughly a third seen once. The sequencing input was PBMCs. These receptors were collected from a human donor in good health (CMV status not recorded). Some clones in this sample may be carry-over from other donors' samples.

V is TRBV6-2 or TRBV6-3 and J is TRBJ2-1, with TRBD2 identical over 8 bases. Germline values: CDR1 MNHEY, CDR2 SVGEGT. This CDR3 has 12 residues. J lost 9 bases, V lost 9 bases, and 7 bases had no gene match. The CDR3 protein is CASSTSAVEQFF. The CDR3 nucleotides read TGTGCCAGTTCGACTAGCGCTGTTGAGCAGTTCTTC.

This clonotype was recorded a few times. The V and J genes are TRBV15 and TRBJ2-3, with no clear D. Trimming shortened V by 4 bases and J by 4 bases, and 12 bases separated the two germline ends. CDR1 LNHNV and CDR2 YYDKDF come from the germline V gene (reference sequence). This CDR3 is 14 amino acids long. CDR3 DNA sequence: TGTGCCACCAGCACCGAGCAATCGGCAGATACGCAGTATTTT. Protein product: CATSTEQSADTQYF.

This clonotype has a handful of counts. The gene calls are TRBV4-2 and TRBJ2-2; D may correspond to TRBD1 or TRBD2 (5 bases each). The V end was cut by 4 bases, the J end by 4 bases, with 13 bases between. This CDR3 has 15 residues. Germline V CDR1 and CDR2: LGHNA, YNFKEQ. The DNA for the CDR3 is TGTGCCAGCAGCCCTTCCGGGGCGGGCACCGGGGAGCTGTTTTTT. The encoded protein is CASSPSGAGTGELFF.

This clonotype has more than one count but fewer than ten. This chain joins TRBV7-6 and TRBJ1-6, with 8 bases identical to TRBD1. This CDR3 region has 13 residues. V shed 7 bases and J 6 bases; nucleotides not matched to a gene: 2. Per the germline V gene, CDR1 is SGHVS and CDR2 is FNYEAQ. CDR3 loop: CASTGQGNSPLHF. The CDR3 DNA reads TGTGCCAGCACAGGACAGGGTAATTCACCCCTCCACTTT.

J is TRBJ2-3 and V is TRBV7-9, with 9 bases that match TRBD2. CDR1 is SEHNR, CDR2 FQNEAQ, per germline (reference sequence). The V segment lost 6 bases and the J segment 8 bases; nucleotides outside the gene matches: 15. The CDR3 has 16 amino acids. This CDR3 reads CASSRGVAGDSGTQYF. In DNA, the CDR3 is TGTGCCAGCAGTAGGGGGGTAGCGGGGGATTCCGGTACGCAGTATTTT.

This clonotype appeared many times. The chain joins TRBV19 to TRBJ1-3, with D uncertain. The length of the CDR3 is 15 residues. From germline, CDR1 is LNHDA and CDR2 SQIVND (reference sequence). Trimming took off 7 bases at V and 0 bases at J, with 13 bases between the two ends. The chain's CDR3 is CASNVDRSSGNTIYF. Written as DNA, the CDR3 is TGTGCCAGTAACGTTGACCGGAGCTCTGGAAACACCATATATTTT.

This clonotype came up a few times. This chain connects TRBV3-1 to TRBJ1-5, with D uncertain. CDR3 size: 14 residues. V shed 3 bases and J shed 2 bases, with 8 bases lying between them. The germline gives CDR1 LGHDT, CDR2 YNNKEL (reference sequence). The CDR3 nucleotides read TGTGCCAGCAGCCAGGATGTCGGCAATCAGCCCCAGCATTTT. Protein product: CASSQDVGNQPQHF. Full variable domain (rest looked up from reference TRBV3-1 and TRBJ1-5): DTAVSQTPKYLVTQMGNDKSIKCEQNLGHDTMYWYKQDSKKFLKIMFSYNNKELIINETVPNRFSPKSPDKAHLNLHINSLELGDSAVYFCASSQDVGNQPQHFGDGTRLSIL.

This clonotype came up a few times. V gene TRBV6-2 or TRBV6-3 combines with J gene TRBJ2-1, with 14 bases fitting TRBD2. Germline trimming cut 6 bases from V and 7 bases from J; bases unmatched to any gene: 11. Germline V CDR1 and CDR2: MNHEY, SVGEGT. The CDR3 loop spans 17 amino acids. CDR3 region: CASSRLAGGHSGNEQFF. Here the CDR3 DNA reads TGTGCCAGCAGCCGACTAGCGGGGGGGCATTCGGGGAATGAGCAGTTCTTC.

CDR3 amino acids: CASSWGTGGADTQYF. CDR3 sequence (DNA): TGTGCCAGCAGCTGGGGGACAGGGGGCGCAGATACGCAGTATTTT. The gene calls are TRBV7-4 and TRBJ2-3; the match to TRBD1 covers 12 bases. The CDR3 covers 15 residues. Germline loops: CDR1 SGHVT, CDR2 SQSDAQ. V was clipped by 4 bases and J by 4 bases; unmatched bases: 3.

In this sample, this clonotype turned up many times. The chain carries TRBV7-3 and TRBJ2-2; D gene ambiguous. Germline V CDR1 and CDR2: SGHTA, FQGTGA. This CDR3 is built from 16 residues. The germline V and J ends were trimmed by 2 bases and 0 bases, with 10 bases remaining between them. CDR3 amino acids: CASSLDRAANTGELFF. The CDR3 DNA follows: TGTGCCAGCAGCTTAGATAGGGCAGCGAACACCGGGGAGCTGTTTTTT.

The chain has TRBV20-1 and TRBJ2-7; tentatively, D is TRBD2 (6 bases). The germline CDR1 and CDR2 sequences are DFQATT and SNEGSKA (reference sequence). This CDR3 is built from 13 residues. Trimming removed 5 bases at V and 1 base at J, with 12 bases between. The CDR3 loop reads CSAERAGSYEQYF. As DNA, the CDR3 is TGCAGTGCTGAAAGGGCGGGATCCTACGAGCAGTACTTC.

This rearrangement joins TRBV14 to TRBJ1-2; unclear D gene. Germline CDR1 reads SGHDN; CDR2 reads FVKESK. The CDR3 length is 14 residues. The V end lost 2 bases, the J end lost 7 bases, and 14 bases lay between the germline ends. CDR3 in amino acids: CASSQYGRRSGYTF. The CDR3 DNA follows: TGTGCCAGCAGCCAATACGGTCGCCGTTCTGGCTACACCTTC.

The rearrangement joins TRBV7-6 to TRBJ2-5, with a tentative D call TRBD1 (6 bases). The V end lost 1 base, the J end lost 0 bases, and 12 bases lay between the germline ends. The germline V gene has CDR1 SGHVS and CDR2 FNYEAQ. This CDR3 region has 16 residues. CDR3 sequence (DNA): TGTGCCAGCAGCTTAGGGGGGCCCTACTACCAAGAGACCCAGTACTTC. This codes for CASSLGGPYYQETQYF.

The CDR3 spells CASSPDTGSEQFF. The CDR3 nucleotides are TGTGCCAGCAGCCCCGACACGGGTAGTGAGCAGTTCTTC. This sequence joins TRBV7-3 and TRBJ2-1, with D unresolved. The germline V gene has CDR1 SGHTA and CDR2 FQGTGA. This CDR3 is built from 13 residues. V lost 5 bases and J lost 9, with 14 bases in between.

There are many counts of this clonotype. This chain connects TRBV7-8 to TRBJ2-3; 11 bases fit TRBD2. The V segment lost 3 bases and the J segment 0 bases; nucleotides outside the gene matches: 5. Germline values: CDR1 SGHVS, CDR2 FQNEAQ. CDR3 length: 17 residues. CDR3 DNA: TGTGCCAGCAGCTTTGTTCGACTAGCGGGGAGCACAGATACGCAGTATTTT. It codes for CASSFVRLAGSTDTQYF.

The DNA of the CDR3 is TGTGCCAGCAGTTTAGTTCACACCCTGGGACAGGGCTATGGCTACACCTTC. Residues: CASSLVHTLGQGYGYTF. The rearrangement uses TRBV12-3 or TRBV12-4 and TRBJ1-2, with TRBD1 matching over 9 bases. V lost 1 base to trimming and J lost 4 bases; unmatched junction nucleotides: 10. This CDR3 has 17 amino acids.

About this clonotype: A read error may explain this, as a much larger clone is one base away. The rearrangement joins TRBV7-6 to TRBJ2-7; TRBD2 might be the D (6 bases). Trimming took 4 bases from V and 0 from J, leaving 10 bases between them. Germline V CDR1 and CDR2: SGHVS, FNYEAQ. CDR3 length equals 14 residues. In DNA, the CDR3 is TGTGCCAGCAGCTGCGGGACGGACTCCTACGAGCAGTACTTC. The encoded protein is CASSCGTDSYEQYF.

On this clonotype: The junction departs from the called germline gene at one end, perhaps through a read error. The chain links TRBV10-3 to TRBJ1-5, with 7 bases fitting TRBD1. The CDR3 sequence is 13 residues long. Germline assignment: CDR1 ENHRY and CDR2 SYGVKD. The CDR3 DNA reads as TGTGACATCAGTGACAGGGACGATCAGCCCCAGCATTTT. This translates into CDISDRDDQPQHF.

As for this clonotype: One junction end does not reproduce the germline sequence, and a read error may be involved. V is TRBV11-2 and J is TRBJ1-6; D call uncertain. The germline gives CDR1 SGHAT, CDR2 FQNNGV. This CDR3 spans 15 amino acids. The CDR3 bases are TGTGCCAGCAGCTTCAGCCCAGCGAATAATTCACCCCGCCACTTT. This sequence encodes CASSFSPANNSPRHF. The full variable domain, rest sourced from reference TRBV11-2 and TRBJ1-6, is EAGVAQSPRYKIIEKRQSVAFWCNPISGHATLYWYQQILGQGPKLLIQFQNNGVVDDSQLPKDRFSAERLKGVDSTLKIQPAKLEDSAVYLCASSFSPANNSPRHFGNGTRLTVT.

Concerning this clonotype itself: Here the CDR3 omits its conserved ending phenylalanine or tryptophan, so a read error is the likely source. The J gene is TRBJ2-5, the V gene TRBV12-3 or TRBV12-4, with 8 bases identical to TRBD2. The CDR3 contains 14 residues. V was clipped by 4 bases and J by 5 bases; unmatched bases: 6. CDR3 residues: CASSSSGSGETQYI. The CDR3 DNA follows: TGTGCCAGCAGTTCCAGCGGGAGCGGGGAGACCCAGTACATC.

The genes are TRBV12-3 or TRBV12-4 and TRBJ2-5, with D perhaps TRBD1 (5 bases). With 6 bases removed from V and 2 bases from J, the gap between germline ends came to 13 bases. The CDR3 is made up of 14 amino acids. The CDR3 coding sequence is TGTGCCAGCAGCCCTCTGACAGCGCAAGAGACCCAGTACTTC. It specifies CASSPLTAQETQYF.

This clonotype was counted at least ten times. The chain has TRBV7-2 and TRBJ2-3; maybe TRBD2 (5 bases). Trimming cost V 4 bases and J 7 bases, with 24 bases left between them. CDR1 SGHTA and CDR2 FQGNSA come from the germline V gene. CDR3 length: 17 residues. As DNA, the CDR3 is TGTGCCAGCAGCTCCCCGGGGAGTAGCGCCCGCGGGTATACGCAGTATTTT. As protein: CASSSPGSSARGYTQYF.

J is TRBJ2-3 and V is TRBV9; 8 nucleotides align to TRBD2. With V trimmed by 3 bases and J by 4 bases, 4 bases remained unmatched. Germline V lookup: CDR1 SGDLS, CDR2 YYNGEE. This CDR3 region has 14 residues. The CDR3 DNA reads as TGTGCCAGCAGCGCCCGGGGGGGGCCAGATACGCAGTATTTT. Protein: CASSARGGPDTQYF.